A selection of T cell receptor beta chains follows, all from one sample in a study of CXCR3-negative and CXCR3-positive naive CD8 T cells. TCRdb re-called the 5' RACE reads and shows each CDR3 protein once, DNA omitted. This table holds 150,000 or so distinct CDR3 sequences. Sequencing was carried out using naive CXCR3- CD8+ T cells from blood. The receptors originated from a human donor in good health. Some clones in this sample may be carry-over from other donors' samples. CDR3s include the opening cysteine and the closing phenylalanine or tryptophan.

v_gene,j_gene,CDR3aa
TRBV6-5,TRBJ2-2,CASSDPGQGGTGELFF
TRBV12-3/TRBV12-4,TRBJ1-1,CASSLAPEQGGNTEAFF
TRBV7-2,TRBJ2-1,CASSSSGPHNEQFF
TRBV13,TRBJ2-7,CASSSGLAGGSYEQYF
TRBV6-5,TRBJ2-5,CASSSIGQGFQETQYF
TRBV4-3,TRBJ2-3,CASSQVSGTDTQYF
TRBV7-7,TRBJ2-1,CASSLNRANEQFF
TRBV20-1,TRBJ2-1,CSAKGGLVLVEQFF
TRBV7-9,TRBJ2-5,CASNERGQETQYF
TRBV29-1,TRBJ1-1,CSVSDREVEAFF
TRBV28,TRBJ1-6,CASGGNSPLHF
TRBV7-9,TRBJ2-5,CASSSGLQYQETQYF
TRBV29-1,TRBJ2-7,CSVEKVAGAEQYF
TRBV12-3/TRBV12-4,TRBJ2-1,CASSFSGASGRGRANNEQFF
TRBV12-3/TRBV12-4,TRBJ2-1,CASSSVAGGPYNEQFF
TRBV9,TRBJ2-5,CASSVEGPAFPQETQYF
TRBV19,TRBJ1-1,CASGQGNTEAFF
TRBV5-1,TRBJ2-6,CASSFGTGFGANVLTF
TRBV28,TRBJ1-4,CASSPRTSNEKLFF
TRBV6-5,TRBJ2-3,CASRSSGGPDTQYF
TRBV5-1,TRBJ1-5,CASSLVQGHPQHF
TRBV29-1,TRBJ2-7,CSVELRDRDGYEQYF